The rows below give T cell receptor beta chains drawn from one sample of a study of cytomegalovirus exposure and HLA in healthy donors. Profiled with immunoSEQ multiplex PCR; TCRdb holds only in-frame clones, not every one. With approximately 110,000 clones in the sample, the ten largest clones hold 6.8%. Sequencing was performed on PBMCs. These receptor sequences come from a man in his forties in good health and CMV-seropositive. Both conserved end residues are part of each CDR3. A D gene is named only where the DNA matches it firmly.

d_call	v_call	j_call	cdr3_aa	cdr3_nt
TRBD1	TRBV4-2	TRBJ2-7	CASSQGTGESNEQYF	TGTGCCAGCAGCCAAGGGACAGGGGAAAGTAACGAGCAGTACTTC
-	TRBV21-1	TRBJ1-1	CASSLTGHTEAFF	TGTGCCAGCAGCCTCACAGGGCACACTGAAGCTTTCTTT
TRBD2	TRBV5-4	TRBJ2-7	CASVSFGGGEQYF	TGTGCCAGCGTCTCCTTCGGCGGGGGCGAGCAGTACTTC
TRBD1	TRBV2	TRBJ1-1	CASSRQGGNTEAFF	TGTGCCAGCAGTAGACAGGGGGGGAACACTGAAGCTTTCTTT
-	TRBV27	TRBJ2-2	CASSLAGTNTGELFF	TGTGCCAGCAGTTTAGCCGGGACGAACACCGGGGAGCTGTTTTTT
-	TRBV15	TRBJ2-2	CATSRRRSRDTGELFF	TGTGCCACCAGCAGACGAAGGAGCCGAGACACCGGGGAGCTGTTTTTT
-	TRBV11-2	TRBJ2-2	CASSPYIRGNTGELFF	TGTGCCAGCAGCCCTTATATCAGGGGGAACACCGGGGAGCTGTTTTTT
-	TRBV2	TRBJ1-6	CASTGGSSPLHF	TGTGCCAGCACCGGGGGGAGTTCACCCCTCCACTTT
-	TRBV7-6	TRBJ2-7	CASSLAGRKPYEQYF	TGTGCCAGCAGCTTGGCGGGGCGCAAGCCCTACGAGCAGTACTTC
-	TRBV7-9	TRBJ2-3	CASSGPTSLSGDTQYF	TGTGCCAGCAGCGGGCCGACTAGTTTATCCGGGGATACGCAGTATTTT
TRBD1	TRBV6-1	TRBJ2-2	CASSESTGDTGELFF	TGTGCCAGCAGTGAATCGACAGGGGACACCGGGGAGCTGTTTTTT
TRBD2	TRBV6-1	TRBJ2-2	CASSGRLAGVNTGELFF	TGTGCCAGCAGTGGGCGACTAGCGGGAGTTAACACCGGGGAGCTGTTTTTT
-	TRBV7-8	TRBJ2-3	CASSPRAGWSTDTQYF	TGTGCCAGCAGCCCACGAGCGGGTTGGAGCACAGATACGCAGTATTTT
TRBD1	TRBV5-1	TRBJ1-1	CASSSGQGGPNTEAFF	TGCGCCAGCAGCTCGGGACAGGGGGGCCCGAACACTGAAGCTTTCTTT
TRBD2	TRBV2	TRBJ2-3	CASIFTGLAGGGPSTDTQYF	TGTGCCAGCATTTTTACGGGACTAGCGGGAGGGGGCCCTAGCACAGATACGCAGTATTTT
TRBD2	TRBV5-1	TRBJ2-7	CASSTGLAGIYEQYF	TGCGCCAGCAGCACCGGACTAGCGGGAATCTACGAGCAGTACTTC
-	TRBV18	TRBJ2-3	CASSPYSRDTQYF	TGTGCCAGCTCACCATACTCCCGGGATACGCAGTATTTT
TRBD2	TRBV9	TRBJ2-7	CASSPRLAGPYEQYF	TGTGCCAGCAGCCCCCGACTAGCGGGACCCTACGAGCAGTACTTC
-	TRBV5-1	TRBJ2-7	CASSLAGGDYEQYF	TGCGCCAGCAGCTTGGCGGGGGGCGACTACGAGCAGTACTTC
-	TRBV19	TRBJ1-1	CASSLKTGEAFF	TGTGCCAGTAGTCTTAAGACAGGTGAAGCTTTCTTT
-	TRBV11-2	TRBJ2-1	CASSPLAPSASFF	TGTGCCAGCAGCCCCCTAGCCCCTAGCGCCTCCTTCTTC
TRBD1	TRBV28	TRBJ1-2	CASSRQGAYGYTF	TGTGCCAGCAGTCGACAGGGGGCCTATGGCTACACCTTC